These T cell receptor beta chains were read from a single sample in a study of siplizumab effects on memory and regulatory T cells. Libraries were prepared by immunoSEQ multiplex PCR; TCRdb keeps only in-frame clonotypes and omits some of them. The repertoire holds approximately 100,000 clones, with about 90% as singletons. The sample consisted of non-Treg CD4+ T cells sorted from blood. The source is a human donor in good health. The CDR3 runs from the conserved cysteine through the conserved F or W. The order of the fields is D gene, V gene, CDR3 protein. The D gene is left open where the match is weak.

D gene: -
V gene: TRBV6-5
CDR3 protein: CASSYLETQYF

D gene: -
V gene: TRBV7-9
CDR3 protein: CASSFSRAEKLFF

D gene: -
V gene: TRBV7-3
CDR3 protein: CASSPTGSRGVNNEQFF

D gene: -
V gene: TRBV6-1
CDR3 protein: CASSEVNQPQHF

D gene: TRBD1
V gene: TRBV19
CDR3 protein: CASSISRTGGYEQYF

D gene: -
V gene: TRBV18
CDR3 protein: CASSRSGAQPQHF

D gene: -
V gene: TRBV13
CDR3 protein: CASSPRLWGDTEAFF

D gene: TRBD2
V gene: TRBV12-5
CDR3 protein: CASGLARTSGTDTQYF

D gene: TRBD2
V gene: TRBV7-9
CDR3 protein: CASSSSGRTGINNEQFF

D gene: -
V gene: TRBV19
CDR3 protein: CASSKTEGLSGNTIYF

D gene: -
V gene: TRBV5-6
CDR3 protein: CASSQEKGLGETQYF

D gene: -
V gene: TRBV7-9
CDR3 protein: CASSYPLHF

D gene: -
V gene: TRBV5-1
CDR3 protein: CASSKAGHSTDTQYF

D gene: TRBD2
V gene: TRBV7-3
CDR3 protein: CASSPRGLREGFTDTQYF

D gene: -
V gene: TRBV4-3
CDR3 protein: CASSQGFLREAFF

D gene: -
V gene: TRBV20-1
CDR3 protein: CSANYGYTF

D gene: -
V gene: TRBV11-3
CDR3 protein: CASSNRDGSTDTQYF